This TCR beta chain was obtained from a study of OX40 agonist ivuxolimab in advanced cancers. Whole-study context: Patients in the trial were receiving intravenous ivuxolimab every 2 weeks, at doses of 0.01 to 10 mg/kg.

Sequencing used immunoSEQ multiplex PCR; TCRdb keeps in-frame clones, though not all of them. The table includes more than 15,000 clones, roughly four fifths detected once. Study conclusions and caveats: Among T cells, CD8+ cells averaged more expanded clones than CD4+ cells. Also present in some nonresponders was a low level of normalized T-cell clonal expansion. CD4+ and CD8+ blood T cells expanded clonally by week 6 at 0.1 to 3.0 mg/kg.

There are 15 residues in the CDR3. V was pared by 10 bases and J by 5 bases, with 14 bases of the junction left unmatched. CDR1 and CDR2 from the germline V gene are LNHDA and SQIVND (reference sequence). Turning to this clone: Its specificity is unknown.

The TCR comes from an adult with an advanced solid tumor such as melanoma, head and neck, liver or kidney cancer. Sequenced material: CD4+ or CD8+ T cells sorted from blood, taken in a trial of the OX40 agonist ivuxolimab. This sequence joins TRBV19 and TRBJ2-7; 10 positions match TRBD1. The CDR3 nucleotides read TGTGCCACCACGTCGGGACAGGGGAGCTTAAACGAGCAGTACTTC. Encoded protein: CATTSGQGSLNEQYF.